Described below is a single T cell receptor (beta chain) sequence and its context. These data belong to a study of blood T cell repertoires in COVID-19. Study details: Researchers got acute and convalescent COVID-19 samples from the United States, Italy and Spain.

Sequenced by immunoSEQ multiplex PCR; TCRdb stores in-frame clones only, minus some. The sample consists of 100,000 to 150,000 clones, approximately 90% of them appearing once. The germline V gene has CDR1 SGDLS and CDR2 YYNGEE. V shed 0 bases and J shed 1 base, with 6 bases lying between them. The length of the CDR3 is 14 residues. Seattle participants joined during active infection and were tracked over time. The sequenced sample was peripheral blood. The chain employs TRBV9 and TRBJ2-3; D gene unclear. This clonotype was obtained from a man aged 60 to 75 with COVID-19, enrolled during active disease. CDR3 DNA sequence: TGTGCCAGCAGCGTAGAAGTAGGCACAGATACGCAGTATTTT. Its protein product is CASSVEVGTDTQYF.